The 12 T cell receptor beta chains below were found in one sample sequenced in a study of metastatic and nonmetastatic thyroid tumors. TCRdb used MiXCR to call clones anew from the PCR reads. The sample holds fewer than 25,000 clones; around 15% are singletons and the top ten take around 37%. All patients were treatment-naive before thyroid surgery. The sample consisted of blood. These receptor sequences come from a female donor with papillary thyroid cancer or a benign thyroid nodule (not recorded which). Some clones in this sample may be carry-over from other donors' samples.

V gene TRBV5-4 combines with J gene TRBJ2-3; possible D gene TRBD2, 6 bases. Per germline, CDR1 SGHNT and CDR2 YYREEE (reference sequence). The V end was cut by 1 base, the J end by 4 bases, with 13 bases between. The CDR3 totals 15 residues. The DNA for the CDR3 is TGTGCCAGCAGCTTGTGGTTTGCGGGACCAGATACGCAGTATTTT. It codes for CASSLWFAGPDTQYF.

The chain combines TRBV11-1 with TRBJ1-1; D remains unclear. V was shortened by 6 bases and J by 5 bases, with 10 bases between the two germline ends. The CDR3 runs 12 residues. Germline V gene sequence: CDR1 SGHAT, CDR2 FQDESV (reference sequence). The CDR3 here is CASSGRSTEAFF. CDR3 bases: TGTGCCAGCAGTGGACGGAGTACTGAAGCTTTCTTT.

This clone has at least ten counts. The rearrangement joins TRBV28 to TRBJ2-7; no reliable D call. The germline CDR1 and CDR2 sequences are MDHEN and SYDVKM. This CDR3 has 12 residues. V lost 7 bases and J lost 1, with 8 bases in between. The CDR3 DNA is TGTGCCAGCAACGTAGGGTCCTACGAGCAGTACTTC. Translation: CASNVGSYEQYF.

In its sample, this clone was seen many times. The DNA for the CDR3 is TGTGCCTGGAGTCCCTATAGCGGGAGTTTATACAATGAGCAGTTCTTC. Amino acid sequence: CAWSPYSGSLYNEQFF. The V and J genes are TRBV30 and TRBJ2-1; 9 bases fit TRBD2. V dropped 2 bases and J dropped 4; count of bases not matched to a gene: 9. CDR1 and CDR2 from the germline V gene are GTSNPN and SVGIG (reference sequence). The CDR3 has 16 amino acids.

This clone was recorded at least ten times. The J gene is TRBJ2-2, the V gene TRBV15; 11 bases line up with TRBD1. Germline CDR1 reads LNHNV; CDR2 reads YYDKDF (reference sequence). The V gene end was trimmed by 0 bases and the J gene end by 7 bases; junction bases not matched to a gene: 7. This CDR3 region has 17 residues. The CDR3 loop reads CATSRDLDRGHGGELFF. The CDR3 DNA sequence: TGTGCCACCAGCAGAGATCTGGACAGGGGGCACGGCGGGGAGCTGTTTTTT.

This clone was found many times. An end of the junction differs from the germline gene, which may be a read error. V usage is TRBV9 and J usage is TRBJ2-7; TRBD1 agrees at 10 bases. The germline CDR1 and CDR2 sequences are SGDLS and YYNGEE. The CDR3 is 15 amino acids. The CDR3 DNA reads TGTGCCAGCGGCGTAGGGGACAGGGGAACCTACGAGCAGTACTTC. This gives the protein CASGVGDRGTYEQYF.

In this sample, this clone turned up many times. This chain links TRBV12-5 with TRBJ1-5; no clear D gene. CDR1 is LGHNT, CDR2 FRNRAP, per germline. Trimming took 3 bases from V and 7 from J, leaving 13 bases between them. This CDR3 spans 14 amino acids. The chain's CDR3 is CASGFGNSWQPQHF. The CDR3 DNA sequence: TGTGCTAGTGGTTTCGGCAATTCCTGGCAGCCCCAGCATTTT. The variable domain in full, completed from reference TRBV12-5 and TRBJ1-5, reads DARVTQTPRHKVTEMGQEVTMRCQPILGHNTVFWYRQTMMQGLELLAYFRNRAPLDDSGMPKDRFSAEMPDATLATLKIQPSEPRDSAVYFCASGFGNSWQPQHFGDGTRLSIL.

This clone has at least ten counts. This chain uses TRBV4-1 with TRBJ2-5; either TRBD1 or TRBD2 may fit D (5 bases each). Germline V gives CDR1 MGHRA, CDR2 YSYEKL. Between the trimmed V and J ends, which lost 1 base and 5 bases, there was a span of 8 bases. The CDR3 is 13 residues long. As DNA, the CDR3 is TGCGCCAGCAGCCAAGGAGAGGGGGAGACCCAGTACTTC. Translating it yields CASSQGEGETQYF.

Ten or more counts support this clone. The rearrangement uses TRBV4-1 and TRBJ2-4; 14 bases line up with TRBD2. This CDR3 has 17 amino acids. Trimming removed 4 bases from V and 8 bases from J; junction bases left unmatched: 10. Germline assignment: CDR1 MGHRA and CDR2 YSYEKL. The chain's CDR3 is CASSLGTSGSPRDIQYF. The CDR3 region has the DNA TGCGCCAGCAGCCTAGGGACTAGCGGGAGTCCGAGGGACATTCAGTACTTC.

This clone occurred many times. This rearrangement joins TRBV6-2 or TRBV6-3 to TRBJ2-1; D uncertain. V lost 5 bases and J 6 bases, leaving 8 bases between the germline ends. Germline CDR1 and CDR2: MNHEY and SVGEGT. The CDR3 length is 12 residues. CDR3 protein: CASSLSINEQFF. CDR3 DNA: TGTGCCAGCAGTCTATCAATCAATGAGCAGTTCTTC.

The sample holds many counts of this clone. The CDR3 nucleotides are TGTGCCAGCAGCTTAGTGGAAGAGACCCAGTACTTC. It encodes CASSLVEETQYF. The chain links TRBV11-2 to TRBJ2-5; D gene uncertain. The ends were cut back, 1 base at V and 3 bases at J, with 3 bases in the middle. The CDR3 is made up of 12 amino acids. Germline V CDR1 and CDR2: SGHAT, FQNNGV.

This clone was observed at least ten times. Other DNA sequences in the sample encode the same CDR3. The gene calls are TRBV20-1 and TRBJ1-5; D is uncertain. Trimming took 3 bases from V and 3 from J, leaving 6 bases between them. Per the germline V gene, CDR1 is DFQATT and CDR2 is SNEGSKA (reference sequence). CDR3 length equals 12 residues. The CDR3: CSASSPNQPQHF. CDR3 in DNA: TGCAGTGCTAGCAGTCCCAATCAGCCCCAGCATTTT.